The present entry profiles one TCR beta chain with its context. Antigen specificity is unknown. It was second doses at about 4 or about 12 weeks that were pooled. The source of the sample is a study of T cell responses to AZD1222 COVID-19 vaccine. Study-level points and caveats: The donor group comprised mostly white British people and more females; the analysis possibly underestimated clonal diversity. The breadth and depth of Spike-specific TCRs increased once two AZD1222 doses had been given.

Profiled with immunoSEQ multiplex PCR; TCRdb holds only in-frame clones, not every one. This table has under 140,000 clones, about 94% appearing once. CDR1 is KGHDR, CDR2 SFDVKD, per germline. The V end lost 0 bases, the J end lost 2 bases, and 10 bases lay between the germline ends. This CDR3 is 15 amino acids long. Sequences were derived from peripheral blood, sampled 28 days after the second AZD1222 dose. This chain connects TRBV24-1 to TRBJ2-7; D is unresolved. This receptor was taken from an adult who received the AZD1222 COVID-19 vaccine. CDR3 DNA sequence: TGTGCCACCAGTGATTTGCATGGCCCTCCCTACGAGCAGTACTTC. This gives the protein CATSDLHGPPYEQYF.